The subject of this entry is one TCR beta chain. The sample originates from a study of blood T cell repertoires in COVID-19. Across the whole study: Acute and convalescent COVID-19 specimens originated in the United States, Italy and Spain.

Participant reports of clinical history set cohort assignment. In the study's own analysis: Nucleated cell number was recorded as an estimate derived from reference gene primer amplification. Profiled with immunoSEQ multiplex PCR; TCRdb holds only in-frame clones, not every one. The DNA was the basis for D and trimming; V, J and clone size are from that table. The sample lists around 280,000 clones, 90% occurring once. Looked up from germline, CDR1 is LGHNA and CDR2 is YSLEER. The CDR3 sequence is 16 residues long. V lost 0 bases and J 0 bases, leaving 8 bases between the germline ends. This sequence originates from a woman in her late teens or twenties with acute COVID-19. V gene TRBV4-3 combines with J gene TRBJ2-2; D perhaps matches TRBD1 (6 bases). Sequencing was done on a sample of PBMCs or T cells enriched from blood (not recorded which). CDR3 sequence reads: CASSQEGAANTGELFF. DNA of the CDR3: TGCGCCAGCAGCCAAGAGGGGGCGGCGAACACCGGGGAGCTGTTTTTT.